This T cell receptor beta chain was recorded in a study of OX40 agonist ivuxolimab in advanced cancers. Study at large: Those enrolled were 82.7% male, with a mean age of roughly 62 years and ages from about 20 to 90. Whole-study findings and limits: Clonal expansion was seen in CD4+ and CD8+ blood T cells by week 6 at 0.1 to 3.0 mg/kg.

Turning to this clone: Its antigen is unidentified.

Autoimmune disease history or systemic immunosuppression disqualified patients. The germline V gene has CDR1 MDHEN and CDR2 SYDVKM. The CDR3 consists of 15 residues. V shed 2 bases and J shed 0 bases, with 8 bases lying between them. Method: immunoSEQ multiplex PCR; TCRdb's copy keeps in-frame clones and lacks some. This table has some 64,000 clones, roughly 86% appearing once. The sequenced sample was CD4+ or CD8+ T cells sorted from blood, obtained in a trial of the OX40 agonist ivuxolimab. The chain recombines TRBV28 with TRBJ2-4; D remains ambiguous. The TCR comes from an adult with an advanced solid tumor such as melanoma, head and neck, liver or kidney cancer. The chain's CDR3 is CASSLAQLAKNIQYF. The CDR3 DNA is TGTGCCAGCAGTTTAGCTCAGCTAGCCAAAAACATTCAGTACTTC.